This entry features one TCR beta chain sequence. Its antigen is not known. The data derive from a study of vaccination effects on CD4 cells after COVID-19. On roughly day 10 of culture, CD4+ T cells were separated out. This table comes from immunoSEQ multiplex PCR, and its TCRdb copy is limited to in-frame clones, with some not included. The sample consists of fewer than 40,000 clones, approximately 67% of them appearing once. Germline lookup yields CDR1 KGHSH and CDR2 LQKENI. The germline V and J ends were trimmed by 4 bases and 0 bases, with 13 bases remaining between them. CDR3 size: 16 residues. Source: CD4+ T cells from PBMCs cultured without peptide, taken before COVID-19 vaccination. The receptor's source is a human donor who received a COVID-19 vaccine. The rearrangement joins TRBV18 to TRBJ1-3; TRBD1 is a possible D gene (5 bases). The CDR3 sequence: CASSQRDGTSGNTIYF. In DNA, the CDR3 is TGTGCCAGCTCACAAAGGGACGGAACCTCTGGAAACACCATATATTTT.